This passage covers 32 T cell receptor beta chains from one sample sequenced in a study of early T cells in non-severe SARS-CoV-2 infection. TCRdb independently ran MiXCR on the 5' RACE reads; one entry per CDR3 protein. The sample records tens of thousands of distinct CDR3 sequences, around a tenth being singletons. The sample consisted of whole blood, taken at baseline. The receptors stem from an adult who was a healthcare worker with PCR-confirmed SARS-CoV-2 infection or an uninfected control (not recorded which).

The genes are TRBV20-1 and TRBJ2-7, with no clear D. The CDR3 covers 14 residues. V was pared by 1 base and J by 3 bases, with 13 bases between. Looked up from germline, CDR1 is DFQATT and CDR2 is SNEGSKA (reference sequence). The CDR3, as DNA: TGCAGTGCTAGAGTGGCGAAGGGCGTCTACGAGCAGTACTTC. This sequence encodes CSARVAKGVYEQYF.

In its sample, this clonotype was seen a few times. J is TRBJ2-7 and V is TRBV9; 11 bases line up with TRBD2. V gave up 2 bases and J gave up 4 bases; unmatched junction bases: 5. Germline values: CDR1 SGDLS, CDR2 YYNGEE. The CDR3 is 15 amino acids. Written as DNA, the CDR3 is TGTGCCAGCAGCGTGGGGACTAGCGGTCCTTACGAGCAGTACTTC. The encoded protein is CASSVGTSGPYEQYF.

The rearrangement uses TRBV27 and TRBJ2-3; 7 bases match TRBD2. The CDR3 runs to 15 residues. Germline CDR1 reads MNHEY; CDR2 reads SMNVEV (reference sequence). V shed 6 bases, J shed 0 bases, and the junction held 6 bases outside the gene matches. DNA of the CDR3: TGTGCCAGCAGCCAGGGACTATCTAGCACAGATACGCAGTATTTT. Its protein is CASSQGLSSTDTQYF.

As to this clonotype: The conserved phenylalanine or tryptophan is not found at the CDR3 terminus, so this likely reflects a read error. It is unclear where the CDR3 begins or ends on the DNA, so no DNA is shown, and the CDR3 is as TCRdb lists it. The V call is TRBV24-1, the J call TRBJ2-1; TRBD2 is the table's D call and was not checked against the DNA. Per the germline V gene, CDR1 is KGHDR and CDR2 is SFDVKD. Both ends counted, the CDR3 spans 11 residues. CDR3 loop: CATSDLRAVGL.

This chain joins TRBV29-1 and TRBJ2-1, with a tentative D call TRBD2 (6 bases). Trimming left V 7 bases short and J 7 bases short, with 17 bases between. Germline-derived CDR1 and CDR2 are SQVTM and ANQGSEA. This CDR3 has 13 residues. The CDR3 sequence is CSGLAGGTNEQFF. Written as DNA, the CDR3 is TGCAGCGGACTGGCCGGGGGTACGAATGAGCAGTTCTTC.

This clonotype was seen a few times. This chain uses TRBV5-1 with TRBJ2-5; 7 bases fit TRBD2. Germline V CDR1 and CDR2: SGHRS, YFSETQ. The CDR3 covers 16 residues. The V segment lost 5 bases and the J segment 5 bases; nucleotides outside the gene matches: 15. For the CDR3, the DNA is TGCGCCAGCAGTCCTACTAGCGTGGGTTCGGGGGAGACCCAGTACTTC. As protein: CASSPTSVGSGETQYF.

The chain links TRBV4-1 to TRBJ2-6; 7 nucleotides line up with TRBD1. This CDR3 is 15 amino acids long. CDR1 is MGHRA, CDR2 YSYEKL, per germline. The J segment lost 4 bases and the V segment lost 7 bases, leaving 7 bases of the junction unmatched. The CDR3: CASTPTGYGANVLTF. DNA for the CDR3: TGCGCCAGCACCCCGACAGGGTACGGGGCCAACGTCCTGACTTTC.

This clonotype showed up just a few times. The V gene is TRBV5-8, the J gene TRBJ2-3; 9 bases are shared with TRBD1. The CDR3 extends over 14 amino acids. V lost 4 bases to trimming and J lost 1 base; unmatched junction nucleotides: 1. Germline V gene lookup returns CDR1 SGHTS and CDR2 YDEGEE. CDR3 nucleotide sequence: TGTGCCAGCAGCAGGGACAGGGGCACAGATACGCAGTATTTT. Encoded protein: CASSRDRGTDTQYF.

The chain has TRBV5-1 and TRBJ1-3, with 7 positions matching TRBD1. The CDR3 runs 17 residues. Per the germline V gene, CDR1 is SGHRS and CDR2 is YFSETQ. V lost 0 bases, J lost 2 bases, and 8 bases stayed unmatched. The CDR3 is CASSLEGGEVPGNTIYF. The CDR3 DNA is TGCGCCAGCAGCTTGGAAGGGGGCGAAGTACCTGGAAACACCATATATTTT.

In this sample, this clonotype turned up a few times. CDR3 sequence reads: CASSLAQGNEKLFF. The DNA for the CDR3 is TGTGCCAGCAGCTTAGCGCAGGGGAATGAAAAACTGTTTTTT. This chain links TRBV11-2 with TRBJ1-4, with D possibly being TRBD1 (6 bases). Germline V gene sequence: CDR1 SGHAT, CDR2 FQNNGV. CDR3 length equals 14 residues. The V gene lost 1 base and the J gene lost 5 bases, with 8 bases spanning the gap.

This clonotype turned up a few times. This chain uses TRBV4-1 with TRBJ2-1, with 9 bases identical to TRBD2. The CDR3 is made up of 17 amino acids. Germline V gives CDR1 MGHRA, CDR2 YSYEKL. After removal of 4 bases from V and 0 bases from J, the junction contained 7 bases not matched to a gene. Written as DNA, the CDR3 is TGCGCCAGCAGCCCGCGGGAGCGGGGGGCCTCCTACAATGAGCAGTTCTTC. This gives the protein CASSPRERGASYNEQFF.

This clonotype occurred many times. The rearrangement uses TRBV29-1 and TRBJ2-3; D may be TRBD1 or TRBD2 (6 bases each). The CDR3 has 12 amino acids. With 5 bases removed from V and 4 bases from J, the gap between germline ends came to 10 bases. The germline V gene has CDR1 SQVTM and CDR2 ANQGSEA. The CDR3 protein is CSVNGGPDTQYF. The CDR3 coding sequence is TGCAGCGTTAACGGGGGCCCAGATACGCAGTATTTT.

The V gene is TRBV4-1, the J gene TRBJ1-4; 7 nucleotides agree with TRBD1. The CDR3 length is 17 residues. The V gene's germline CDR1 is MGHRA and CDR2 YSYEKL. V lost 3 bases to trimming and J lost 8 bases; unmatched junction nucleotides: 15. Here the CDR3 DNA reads TGCGCCAGCAGCCACCCCACCTGGGAGGGGGCAAGCGAAAAACTGTTTTTT. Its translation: CASSHPTWEGASEKLFF.

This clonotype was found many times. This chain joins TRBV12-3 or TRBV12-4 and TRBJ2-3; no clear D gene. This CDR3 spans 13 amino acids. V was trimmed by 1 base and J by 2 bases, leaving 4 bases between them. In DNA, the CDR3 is TGTGCCAGCAGTTTAGGACCCACAGATACGCAGTATTTT. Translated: CASSLGPTDTQYF.

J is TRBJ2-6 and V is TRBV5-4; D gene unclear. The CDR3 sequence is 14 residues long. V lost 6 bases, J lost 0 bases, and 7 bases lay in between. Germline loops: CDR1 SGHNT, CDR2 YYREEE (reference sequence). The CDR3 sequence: CASNAYSGANVLTF. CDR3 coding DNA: TGTGCCAGCAATGCCTACTCTGGGGCCAACGTCCTGACTTTC.

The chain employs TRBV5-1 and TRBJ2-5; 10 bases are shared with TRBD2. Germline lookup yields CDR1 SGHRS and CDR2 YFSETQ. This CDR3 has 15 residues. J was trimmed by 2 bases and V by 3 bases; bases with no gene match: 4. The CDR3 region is CASSSISGGQETQYF. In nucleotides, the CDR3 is TGCGCCAGCAGCTCCATTAGCGGGGGGCAAGAGACCCAGTACTTC.

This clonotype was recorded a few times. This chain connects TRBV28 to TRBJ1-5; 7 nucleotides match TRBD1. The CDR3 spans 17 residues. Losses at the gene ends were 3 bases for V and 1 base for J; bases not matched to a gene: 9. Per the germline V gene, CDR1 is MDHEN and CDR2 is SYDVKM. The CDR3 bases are TGTGCCAGCAGTTTTAACAGGGGCCCCTCGAGCAATCAGCCCCAGCATTTT. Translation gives CASSFNRGPSSNQPQHF.

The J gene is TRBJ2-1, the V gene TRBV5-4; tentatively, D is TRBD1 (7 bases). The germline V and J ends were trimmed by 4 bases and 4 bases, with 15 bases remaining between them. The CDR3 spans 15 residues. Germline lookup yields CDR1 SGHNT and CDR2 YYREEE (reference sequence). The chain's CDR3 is CASSGDRDSYNEQFF. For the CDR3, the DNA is TGTGCCAGCAGCGGTGACAGGGACTCGTACAATGAGCAGTTCTTC.

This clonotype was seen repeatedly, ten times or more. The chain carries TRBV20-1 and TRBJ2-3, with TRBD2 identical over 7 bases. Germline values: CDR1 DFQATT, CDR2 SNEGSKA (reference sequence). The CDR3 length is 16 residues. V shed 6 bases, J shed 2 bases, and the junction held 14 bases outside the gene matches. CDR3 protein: CSAQVSGPTFTDTQYF. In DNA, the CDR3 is TGCAGTGCGCAAGTTAGCGGGCCTACTTTCACAGATACGCAGTATTTT.

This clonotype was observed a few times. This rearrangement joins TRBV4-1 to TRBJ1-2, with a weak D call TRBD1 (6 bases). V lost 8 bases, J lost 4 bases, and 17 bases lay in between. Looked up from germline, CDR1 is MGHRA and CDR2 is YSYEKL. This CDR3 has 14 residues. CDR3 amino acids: CASSPGGAGYGYTF. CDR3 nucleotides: TGCGCCAGCTCGCCCGGGGGCGCGGGCTATGGCTACACCTTC.

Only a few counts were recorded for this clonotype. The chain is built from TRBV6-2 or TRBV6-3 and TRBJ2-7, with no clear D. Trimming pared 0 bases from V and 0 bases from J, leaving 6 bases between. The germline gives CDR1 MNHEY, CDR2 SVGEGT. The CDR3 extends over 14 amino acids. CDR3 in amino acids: CASSYSGASYEQYF. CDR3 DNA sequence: TGTGCCAGCAGTTACTCCGGTGCCTCCTACGAGCAGTACTTC.

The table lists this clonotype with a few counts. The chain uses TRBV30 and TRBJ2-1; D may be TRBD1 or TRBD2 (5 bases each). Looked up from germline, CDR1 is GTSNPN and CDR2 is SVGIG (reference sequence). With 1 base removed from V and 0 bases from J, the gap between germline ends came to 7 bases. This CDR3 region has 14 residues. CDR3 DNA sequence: TGTGCCTGGAGTGCAGGGAGCTCCTACAATGAGCAGTTCTTC. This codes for CAWSAGSSYNEQFF. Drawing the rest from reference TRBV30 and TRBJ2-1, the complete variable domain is SQTIHQWPATLVQPVGSPLSLECTVEGTSNPNLYWYRQAAGRGLQLLFYSVGIGQISSEVPQNLSASRPQDRQFILSSKKLLLSDSGFYLCAWSAGSSYNEQFFGPGTRLTVL.

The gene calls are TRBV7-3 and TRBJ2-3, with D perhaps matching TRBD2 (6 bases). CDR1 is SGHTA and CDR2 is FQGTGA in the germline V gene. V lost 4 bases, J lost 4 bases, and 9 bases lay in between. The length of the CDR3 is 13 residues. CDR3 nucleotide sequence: TGTGCCAGCAGCTCCGGGACTTCAGATACGCAGTATTTT. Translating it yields CASSSGTSDTQYF.

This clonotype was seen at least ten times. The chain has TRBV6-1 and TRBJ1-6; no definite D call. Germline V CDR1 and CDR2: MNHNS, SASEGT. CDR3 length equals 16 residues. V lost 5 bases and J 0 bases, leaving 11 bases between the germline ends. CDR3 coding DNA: TGTGCCAGCAGTCTGGACGGCCTCTCCTATAATTCACCCCTCCACTTT. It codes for CASSLDGLSYNSPLHF.

The CDR3 sequence is CASTGLVIDEQFF. CDR3 bases: TGCGCCAGCACGGGACTAGTAATAGATGAGCAGTTCTTC. This rearrangement joins TRBV5-1 to TRBJ2-1, with 8 bases lining up with TRBD2. CDR1 is SGHRS and CDR2 is YFSETQ in the germline V gene. The CDR3 covers 13 residues. V lost 6 bases, J lost 8 bases, and 7 bases stayed unmatched.

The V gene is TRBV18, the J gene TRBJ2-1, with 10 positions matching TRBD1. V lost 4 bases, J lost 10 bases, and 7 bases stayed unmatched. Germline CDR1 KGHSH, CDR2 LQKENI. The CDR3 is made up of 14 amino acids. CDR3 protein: CASSLAGTGVEQFF. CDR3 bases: TGTGCCAGCTCACTAGCCGGGACAGGGGTCGAGCAGTTCTTC.

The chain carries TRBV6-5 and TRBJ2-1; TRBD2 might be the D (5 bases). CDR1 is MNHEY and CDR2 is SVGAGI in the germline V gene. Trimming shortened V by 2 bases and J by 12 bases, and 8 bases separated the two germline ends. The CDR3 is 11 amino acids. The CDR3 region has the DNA TGTGCCAGCAGTTACCTTGGACTGCAGTTCTTC. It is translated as CASSYLGLQFF.

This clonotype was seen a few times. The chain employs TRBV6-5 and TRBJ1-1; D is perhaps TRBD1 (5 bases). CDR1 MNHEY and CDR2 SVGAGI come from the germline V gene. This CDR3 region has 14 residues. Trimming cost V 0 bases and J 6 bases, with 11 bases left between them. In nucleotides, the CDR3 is TGTGCCAGCAGTTACTCGATAGGAGGGGCTGAAGCTTTCTTT. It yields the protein CASSYSIGGAEAFF.

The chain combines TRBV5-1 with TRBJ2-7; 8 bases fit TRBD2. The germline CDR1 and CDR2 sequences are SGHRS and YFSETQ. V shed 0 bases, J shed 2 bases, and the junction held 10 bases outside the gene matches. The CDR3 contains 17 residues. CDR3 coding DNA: TGCGCCAGCAGCTTGGAGGTAACGGGACTAGTACCCTACGAGCAGTACTTC. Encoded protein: CASSLEVTGLVPYEQYF. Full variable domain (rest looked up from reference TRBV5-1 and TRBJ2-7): KAGVTQTPRYLIKTRGQQVTLSCSPISGHRSVSWYQQTPGQGLQFLFEYFSETQRNKGNFPGRFSGRQFSNSRSEMNVSTLELGDSALYLCASSLEVTGLVPYEQYFGPGTRLTVT.

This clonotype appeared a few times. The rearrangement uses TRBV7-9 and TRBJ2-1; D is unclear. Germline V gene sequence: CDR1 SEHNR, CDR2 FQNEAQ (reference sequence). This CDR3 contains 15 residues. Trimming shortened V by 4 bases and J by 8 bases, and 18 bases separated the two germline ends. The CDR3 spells CASSSLTGVRHEQFF. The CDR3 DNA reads TGTGCCAGCAGCTCCTTGACTGGCGTACGGCATGAGCAGTTCTTC. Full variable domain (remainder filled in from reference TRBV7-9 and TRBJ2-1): DTGVSQNPRHKITKRGQNVTFRCDPISEHNRLYWYRQTLGQGPEFLTYFQNEAQLEKSRLLSDRFSAERPKGSFSTLEIQRTEQGDSAMYLCASSSLTGVRHEQFFGPGTRLTVL.

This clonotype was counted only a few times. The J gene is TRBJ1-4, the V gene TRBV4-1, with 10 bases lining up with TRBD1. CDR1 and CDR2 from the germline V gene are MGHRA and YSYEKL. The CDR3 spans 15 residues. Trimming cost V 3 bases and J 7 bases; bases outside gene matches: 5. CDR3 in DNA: TGCGCCAGCAGCCACGGGACAGGGGTATCTGAAAAACTGTTTTTT. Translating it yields CASSHGTGVSEKLFF.

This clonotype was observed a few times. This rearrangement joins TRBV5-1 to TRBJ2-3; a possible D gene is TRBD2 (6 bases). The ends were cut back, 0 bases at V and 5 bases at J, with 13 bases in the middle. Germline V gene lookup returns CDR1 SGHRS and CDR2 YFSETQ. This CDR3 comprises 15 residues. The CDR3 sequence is CASSLERGTLDTQYF. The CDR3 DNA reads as TGCGCCAGCAGCTTGGAACGGGGGACTTTAGATACGCAGTATTTT. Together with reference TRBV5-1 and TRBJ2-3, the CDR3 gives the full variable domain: KAGVTQTPRYLIKTRGQQVTLSCSPISGHRSVSWYQQTPGQGLQFLFEYFSETQRNKGNFPGRFSGRQFSNSRSEMNVSTLELGDSALYLCASSLERGTLDTQYFGPGTRLTVL.